Presented here are 10 T cell receptor beta chains from one specimen sequenced in a study of OX40 agonist ivuxolimab in advanced cancers. Data came from immunoSEQ multiplex PCR; TCRdb stores just in-frame clones and leaves some out. In the table there are roughly 60,000 clones, 86% of which are singletons. The input for sequencing was CD4+ or CD8+ T cells sorted from blood, taken in a trial of the OX40 agonist ivuxolimab. The receptor source for this set is an adult with an advanced solid tumor such as melanoma, head and neck, liver or kidney cancer.

The chain links TRBV6-4 to TRBJ2-1; 9 bases map to TRBD1. V was clipped by 6 bases and J by 9 bases; unmatched bases: 6. The CDR3 is 13 amino acids. Germline assignment: CDR1 MRHNA and CDR2 SNTAGT. The CDR3 DNA reads as TGTGCCAGCAGCCGGGACAGGGAGGGTGAGCAGTTCTTC. Translation gives CASSRDREGEQFF.

The gene calls are TRBV4-3 and TRBJ2-3; TRBD2 matches at 9 bases. V shed 1 base, J shed 4 bases, and the junction held 9 bases outside the gene matches. Looked up from germline, CDR1 is LGHNA and CDR2 is YSLEER. The CDR3 length is 17 residues. CDR3: CASSQGSGGTGADTQYF. The CDR3 DNA sequence: TGCGCCAGCAGCCAAGGGAGCGGGGGGACCGGGGCAGATACGCAGTATTTT.

The table lists this clone with a count of one. The J gene is TRBJ1-2, the V gene TRBV2; maybe TRBD1 (6 bases). CDR1 and CDR2 (germline): SNHLY, FYNNEI. CDR3 length equals 13 residues. V lost 1 base to trimming and J lost 8 bases, with 11 bases between them. CDR3 nucleotide sequence: TGTGCCAGCAGTGAAGACAGGGATCAAGGCTACACCTTC. Residues: CASSEDRDQGYTF.

The rearrangement uses TRBV7-2 and TRBJ2-5, with D unresolved. Germline V lookup: CDR1 SGHTA, CDR2 FQGNSA. CDR3 size: 12 residues. The ends were cut back, 0 bases at V and 5 bases at J, with 4 bases in the middle. The CDR3 loop reads CASSLARETQYF. CDR3 in DNA: TGTGCCAGCAGCTTAGCGCGGGAGACCCAGTACTTC.

CDR3 amino acids: CASSFNKLSNQPQHF. The DNA for the CDR3 is TGTGCCAGCAGCTTTAACAAATTAAGCAATCAGCCCCAGCATTTT. The V and J genes are TRBV5-4 and TRBJ1-5; D is unresolved. Per germline, CDR1 SGHNT and CDR2 YYREEE (reference sequence). Trimming pared 2 bases from V and 1 base from J, leaving 10 bases between. The CDR3 covers 15 residues.

This chain joins TRBV5-1 and TRBJ1-2; D remains ambiguous. V was pared by 0 bases and J by 10 bases, with 16 bases between. CDR3 size: 14 residues. From germline, CDR1 is SGHRS and CDR2 YFSETQ. The CDR3 spells CASSLAPGLEDYTF. The CDR3 coding sequence is TGCGCCAGCAGCTTGGCTCCCGGGCTGGAAGACTACACCTTC.

The chain joins TRBV15 to TRBJ1-5; unclear D gene. Germline CDR1 LNHNV, CDR2 YYDKDF (reference sequence). V was trimmed by 4 bases and J by 1 base, leaving 17 bases between them. This CDR3 spans 17 amino acids. CDR3 in DNA: TGTGCCACCAGCAAAGATCCGGCAGGCATGAGCAATCAGCCCCAGCATTTT. Translating gives CATSKDPAGMSNQPQHF.

The V gene is TRBV7-6, the J gene TRBJ1-1, with 11 positions matching TRBD1. This CDR3 has 13 residues. Germline loops: CDR1 SGHVS, CDR2 FNYEAQ. Trimming took 5 bases from V and 10 from J; bases not matched to a gene: 6. The CDR3 DNA reads TGTGCCAGCAGCCACGGACAGGGGGCGGTAGCTTTCTTT. Amino acid sequence: CASSHGQGAVAFF. The full variable domain, its missing parts supplied by reference TRBV7-6 and TRBJ1-1, is GAGVSQSPRYKVTKRGQDVALRCDPISGHVSLYWYRQALGQGPEFLTYFNYEAQQDKSGLPNDRFSAERPEGSISTLTIQRTEQRDSAMYRCASSHGQGAVAFFGQGTRLTVV.

CDR3: CAWSRVNTEAFF. In nucleotides, the CDR3 is TGTGCCTGGAGCCGCGTGAACACTGAAGCTTTCTTT. This chain links TRBV30 with TRBJ1-1; D unclear. This CDR3 spans 12 amino acids. CDR1 is GTSNPN and CDR2 is SVGIG in the germline V gene (reference sequence). The V end was cut by 3 bases, the J end by 0 bases, with 5 bases between.

This clone was observed a handful of times. This sequence joins TRBV5-1 and TRBJ1-2; D not certain. The CDR3 covers 13 residues. CDR1 is SGHRS and CDR2 is YFSETQ in the germline V gene. V gave up 0 bases and J gave up 4 bases, with 7 bases separating them. CDR3 sequence: CASSLDSTYGYTF. The CDR3 DNA sequence: TGCGCCAGCAGCTTGGACAGTACCTATGGCTACACCTTC.